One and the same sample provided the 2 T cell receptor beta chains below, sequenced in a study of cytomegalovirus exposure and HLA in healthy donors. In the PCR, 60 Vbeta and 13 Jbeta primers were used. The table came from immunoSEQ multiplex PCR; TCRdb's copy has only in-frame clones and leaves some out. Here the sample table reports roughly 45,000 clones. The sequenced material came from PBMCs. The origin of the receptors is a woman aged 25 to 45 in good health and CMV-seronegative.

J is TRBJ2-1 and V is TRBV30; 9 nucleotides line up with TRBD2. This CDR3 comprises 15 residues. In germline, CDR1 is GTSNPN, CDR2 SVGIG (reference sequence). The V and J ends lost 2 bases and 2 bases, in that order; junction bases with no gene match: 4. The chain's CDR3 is CAWSLLAGTYNEQFF. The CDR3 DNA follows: TGTGCCTGGAGTCTTCTAGCGGGGACCTACAATGAGCAGTTCTTC.

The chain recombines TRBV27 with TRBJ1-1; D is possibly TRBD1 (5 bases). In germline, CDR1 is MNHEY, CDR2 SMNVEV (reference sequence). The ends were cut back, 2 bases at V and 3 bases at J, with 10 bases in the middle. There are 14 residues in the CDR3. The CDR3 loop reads CASSLQGLYTEAFF. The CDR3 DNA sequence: TGTGCCAGCAGTTTACAGGGTCTGTACACTGAAGCTTTCTTT.